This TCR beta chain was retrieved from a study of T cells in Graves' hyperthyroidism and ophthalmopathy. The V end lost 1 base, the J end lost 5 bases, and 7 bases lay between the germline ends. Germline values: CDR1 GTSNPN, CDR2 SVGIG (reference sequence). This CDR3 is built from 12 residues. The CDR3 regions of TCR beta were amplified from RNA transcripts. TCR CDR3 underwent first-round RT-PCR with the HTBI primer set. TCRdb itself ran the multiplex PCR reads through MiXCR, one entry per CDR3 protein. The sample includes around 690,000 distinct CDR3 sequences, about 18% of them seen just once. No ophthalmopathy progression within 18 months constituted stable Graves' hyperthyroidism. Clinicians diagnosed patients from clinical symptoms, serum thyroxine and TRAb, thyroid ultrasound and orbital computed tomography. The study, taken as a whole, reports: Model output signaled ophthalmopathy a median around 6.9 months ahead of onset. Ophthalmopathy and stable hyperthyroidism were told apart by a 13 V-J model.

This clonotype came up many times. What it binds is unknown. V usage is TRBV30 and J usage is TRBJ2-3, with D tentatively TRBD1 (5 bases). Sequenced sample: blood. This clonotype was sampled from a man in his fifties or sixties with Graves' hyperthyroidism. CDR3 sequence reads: CAWSGGGDTQYF. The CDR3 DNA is TGTGCCTGGAGTGGGGGCGGAGATACGCAGTATTTT. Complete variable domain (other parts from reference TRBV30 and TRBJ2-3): SQTIHQWPATLVQPVGSPLSLECTVEGTSNPNLYWYRQAAGRGLQLLFYSVGIGQISSEVPQNLSASRPQDRQFILSSKKLLLSDSGFYLCAWSGGGDTQYFGPGTRLTVL.